This is a list of T cell receptor beta chains from one sample in a study of brain T cells in children with intractable seizures. TCRdb keeps only in-frame clones here, not all; method: immunoSEQ multiplex PCR. Of 300,000 to 400,000 clones in the sample, about 93% were seen once. Source: peripheral blood, taken roughly 5 months after surgery. Receptors originate from a boy under two years old with tuberous sclerosis and intractable seizures. Each CDR3 is given with its conserved first and last residue. The D gene is left open where the match is weak. Where a row states a size, it is once, few, many or the class of an expanded clone; other rows omit it.

D gene,J gene,clone size,CDR3 length,V gene,CDR3 DNA,CDR3 protein
TRBD1,TRBJ2-7,.,16,TRBV28,TGTGCCAGCAGTACCCCCCCGGGACAGGGTACCTACGAGCAGTACTTC,CASSTPPGQGTYEQYF
.,TRBJ1-1,.,12,TRBV7-9,TGTGCCAGCAGCTTAGCAAGTTATGAAGCTTTCTTT,CASSLASYEAFF
TRBD1,TRBJ1-1,.,15,TRBV13,TGTGCCAGCAGCTTACCAGGGGGCCGTAGCACTGAAGCTTTCTTT,CASSLPGGRSTEAFF
.,TRBJ1-1,.,14,TRBV11-2,TGTGCCAGCAGTTGGAAGACAGGTTCCACTGAAGCTTTCTTT,CASSWKTGSTEAFF
.,TRBJ1-1,.,17,TRBV18,TGTGCCAGCTCACCAGGGCAAGTGTCAGGGCTGAACACTGAAGCTTTCTTT,CASSPGQVSGLNTEAFF
TRBD2,TRBJ2-1,once,19,TRBV4-1,TGCGCCAGCAGCCAAGGACGGCCCTTGAGGGACTACTTTTCCAATGAGCAGTTCTTC,CASSQGRPLRDYFSNEQFF
TRBD2,TRBJ2-7,few,14,TRBV9,TGTGCCAGCAGCGTAGGACTAGCGGGAGTCGAGCAGTACTTC,CASSVGLAGVEQYF
TRBD1,TRBJ1-2,.,16,TRBV4-1,TGCGCCAGCAGCCACCCCCGGGGGACAGGGGTCGATGGCTACACCTTC,CASSHPRGTGVDGYTF
.,TRBJ2-7,.,14,TRBV29-1,TGCAGCGTTGAAGAATCCCGGGAATCCTACGAGCAGTACTTC,CSVEESRESYEQYF
.,TRBJ2-7,.,10,TRBV20-1,TGCAGTGCTCGTAGGGGGGAGCAGTACTTC,CSARRGEQYF
.,TRBJ1-2,.,12,TRBV30,TGTGCCTGGGCCCCCGGGGGGCAAGGCTACACCTTC,CAWAPGGQGYTF
TRBD2,TRBJ2-7,few,15,TRBV4-1,TGCGCCAGCAGCCAAAAAGCGGGGGGGCTGGACGAGCAGTACTTC,CASSQKAGGLDEQYF
TRBD1,TRBJ2-1,.,16,TRBV5-4,TGTGCCAGCAGCTTTCGGACAGGGGGCTCCTACAATGAGCAGTTCTTC,CASSFRTGGSYNEQFF
TRBD1,TRBJ2-3,.,14,TRBV5-1,TGCGCCAGCAGCATAGGACAGGGCACAGATACGCAGTATTTT,CASSIGQGTDTQYF
.,TRBJ1-2,.,16,TRBV5-1,TGCGCCAGCAGCTTGGGCCTACCGGGCGAGGGCTATGGCTACACCTTC,CASSLGLPGEGYGYTF
.,TRBJ1-5,.,14,TRBV19,TGTGCCAGTATCGGTCGGGTGAGCAATCAGCCCCAGCATTTT,CASIGRVSNQPQHF
.,TRBJ2-1,.,12,TRBV5-4,TGTGCCAGCAGCTTGGGAGGCTTTGAGCAGTTCTTC,CASSLGGFEQFF
.,TRBJ1-2,.,16,TRBV6-5,TGTGCCAGCAGTTACTCGAAGGTGACCCTATCCTATGGCTACACCTTC,CASSYSKVTLSYGYTF
.,TRBJ2-1,.,11,TRBV30,TGTGCCTGGAGTGTACTCAGGCGGCAAGTCTTC,CAWSVLRRQVF
.,TRBJ2-7,.,15,TRBV9,TGTGCCAGCAGCGTAGAAGAGGTCTTCTCCTACGAGCAGTACTTC,CASSVEEVFSYEQYF
.,TRBJ1-2,.,15,TRBV19,TGTGCCAGTAGTACCCACCTTCGGGGAGTTAGGAGCTACACCTTC,CASSTHLRGVRSYTF
.,TRBJ1-3,.,13,TRBV6-5,TGTGCCAGCACCCGGGGGTCTGGAAACACCATATATTTT,CASTRGSGNTIYF
.,TRBJ1-1,.,15,TRBV5-4,TGTGCCAGCAGCTTGCGGGGCCAGGGGAACACTGAAGCTTTCTTT,CASSLRGQGNTEAFF
.,TRBJ1-3,.,11,TRBV24-1,TGTGCCACCATGGCTGGAAACACCATATATTTT,CATMAGNTIYF
TRBD2,TRBJ2-1,.,19,TRBV18,TGTGCCAGTTCAGGGTTCCTTCGCGTTACGGGACTAGATTACAATGAGCAGTTCTTC,CASSGFLRVTGLDYNEQFF
TRBD1,TRBJ1-1,.,15,TRBV7-9,TGTGCCAGCAGCTTAGGACAGGGGGCGAACACTGAAGCTTTCTTT,CASSLGQGANTEAFF
.,TRBJ2-1,.,14,TRBV28,TGTGCCAGCAACCCGACAAGCCCCTACAATGAGCAGTTCTTC,CASNPTSPYNEQFF
.,TRBJ2-4,.,14,TRBV7-2,TGTGCCAGCAGCTCTACTGGGTCGCGGTACATTCAGTACTTC,CASSSTGSRYIQYF
TRBD2,TRBJ2-5,.,16,TRBV3-1/TRBV3-2,TGTGCCAGCAGCCCCCTGACTAGCGGGGTCCAAGAGACCCAGTACTTC,CASSPLTSGVQETQYF
TRBD2,TRBJ2-1,.,17,TRBV18,TGTGCCAGCTCACCCCAGGAGTCGCGGGGGGGCGACAATGAGCAGTTCTTC,CASSPQESRGGDNEQFF
TRBD2,TRBJ2-1,.,14,TRBV2,TGTGCCAGCAGTGAACTAGCGGGATACAATGAGCAGTTCTTC,CASSELAGYNEQFF
TRBD1,TRBJ1-1,.,15,TRBV10-3,TGTGCCATCAAACCCGGGACAGGGTCGGGAACTGAAGCTTTCTTT,CAIKPGTGSGTEAFF
TRBD1,TRBJ2-7,.,13,TRBV7-8,TGTGCCAGCAGCTTAGTCTCGACAGGGGAGCAGTACTTC,CASSLVSTGEQYF
TRBD1,TRBJ2-5,.,13,TRBV30,TGTGCCTGGACAGGGGGCGTTGGGGAGACCCAGTACTTC,CAWTGGVGETQYF
.,TRBJ2-1,few,15,TRBV19,TGTGCCAGTAGTGGACTGGACAACACCTACAATGAGCAGTTCTTC,CASSGLDNTYNEQFF